The T cell receptor (beta chain) under discussion was sequenced for a study of blood T cells in healthy people across ages. Study-wide context: Through template switching, about one barcoded beta molecule was captured per two T cells, as measured in model experiments. Findings and caveats of the study: In long-lived donors, naive CD4+ cell counts and diversity exceeded those of aged donors. Estimated diversity that came from one million T cells was considered an underestimate.

CDR3 length: 15 residues. V trimming: 6 bases; J trimming: 7 bases; junction bases outside the gene matches: 7. Germline CDR1 reads MNHEY; CDR2 reads SVGAGI. It was with a sample-barcoded 5' primer and a J-beta primer mix that a second PCR of about 7 to 12 cycles was run. One entry per CDR3 protein, called by TCRdb with MiXCR from the 5' RACE reads. The sample records roughly 1,700,000 distinct CDR3 sequences, 28% being singletons. This clonotype has just a few counts. Antigen specificity is unknown. Sequencing used blood. V usage is TRBV6-5 and J usage is TRBJ1-6, with 9 positions matching TRBD1. The receptor's source is a woman in her 30s in good health. The CDR3 nucleotides read TGTGCCAGCAGAAACACAGGGGGCCAAAATTCACCCCTCCACTTT. It specifies CASRNTGGQNSPLHF.